A selection of T cell receptor beta chains follows, all from one sample in a study of T cells in localized non-small cell lung cancer. This table comes from immunoSEQ multiplex PCR, and its TCRdb copy is limited to in-frame clones, with some not included. This table has tens of thousands of clones, roughly four fifths appearing once. The sample was peripheral blood, taken before any cancer treatment. The receptors come from a female donor older than 55 with stage II squamous cell lung carcinoma. Each CDR3 is given without its conserved first and last residue. A D gene is named only where the DNA matches it firmly.

D: NA; J: TRBJ1-5; V: TRBV9; CDR3: ASSGGTANQPQH
D: NA; J: TRBJ1-6; V: TRBV27; CDR3: ASSLTGGTPPLH
D: NA; J: TRBJ2-2; V: TRBV11-3; CDR3: ASSLLANTGELF
D: NA; J: TRBJ1-4; V: TRBV6-5; CDR3: ASSYSTRTNEKLF
D: NA; J: TRBJ1-4; V: TRBV5-4; CDR3: ASSSGGGGPNEKLF
D: NA; J: TRBJ2-2; V: TRBV7-9; CDR3: ASTAANTGELF
D: NA; J: TRBJ2-5; V: TRBV4-1; CDR3: ASSPAGGETQY
D: NA; J: TRBJ2-7; V: TRBV19; CDR3: ASSGRGGPGEQY
D: NA; J: TRBJ2-1; V: TRBV6-1; CDR3: ASSETHEPYNEQF
D: NA; J: TRBJ2-4; V: TRBV5-4; CDR3: ASSPLQGGKNIQY
D: TRBD1; J: TRBJ1-5; V: TRBV15; CDR3: ATSGDVSRGSQH
D: NA; J: TRBJ2-3; V: TRBV6-1; CDR3: ASSPQGSADTQY
D: TRBD1; J: TRBJ1-2; V: TRBV5-1; CDR3: ASSPAPGQNFGYT
D: TRBD2; J: TRBJ2-7; V: TRBV19; CDR3: ASSMGREGPQY
D: TRBD1; J: TRBJ2-2; V: TRBV4-1; CDR3: ASSQELPGTGSTGELF
D: NA; J: TRBJ1-1; V: TRBV21-1; CDR3: ASSKSGPWDTEAF
D: NA; J: TRBJ2-7; V: TRBV6-6; CDR3: ASSRYTLGEQY
D: NA; J: TRBJ2-7; V: TRBV5-6; CDR3: ASTPGLGIYEQY
D: TRBD2; J: TRBJ2-2; V: TRBV4-2; CDR3: ASSQAGRGDTGELF
D: NA; J: TRBJ1-6; V: TRBV7-3; CDR3: ASSLRNFNSPLH
D: NA; J: TRBJ1-1; V: TRBV7-3; CDR3: ASSFRRNTEAF
D: NA; J: TRBJ1-2; V: TRBV7-2; CDR3: ASSYDSNYGYT
D: NA; J: TRBJ1-5; V: TRBV1; CDR3: TSSQDRYRGNQPQH
D: NA; J: TRBJ2-7; V: TRBV5-1; CDR3: ASSAGAGGSYEQY